This T cell receptor beta chain is from a study of identifying expanded T cells in peripheral blood (dated by TCRdb to about 2019). Turning to the overall study: Separate aliquots of the same genomic DNA pool were sequenced to produce technical replicates, and four replicates were compared in pairs.

TCRbeta CDR3 regions were profiled with the immunoSEQ Assay using bias-controlled multiplex PCR amplification of genomic DNA. The authors' pipeline ran thus. The absolute abundance of each unique TCRbeta CDR3 region was quantified after sequences were collapsed and filtered. Differential abundance was tested with two models: a binomial (Fisher-equivalent) model and a beta-binomial model that adds time-dependent variance fitted from healthy donors. Clones with fewer than 5 combined templates were removed, and differential abundance was called for clones with a Benjamini-Hochberg FDR below 0.01. In the beta-binomial model, variance was expressed as a function of the total template count across the two samples, in the form v = (b*log(k)+a)^2. The clones in this table, taken by TCRdb from immuneACCESS, are in-frame only. Not every clone is retained; where verified, under half of the shortfall comes from an unresolved V gene, and the cause of the rest is unknown. V and J calls and clone size are as listed in that table; D and trimming were resolved from the DNA. Within this sample are around 60,000 clones, with around 83% of them counted one time only. More than 15% of the sample rests with the top ten.

No immune events, such as infections, were documented for the healthy donors during the collection period. Healthy-donor blood repertoires served as a training cohort to calibrate time-dependent variance in a beta-binomial model of T-cell clone differential abundance. The training cohort comprised approximately 10 healthy donors, 3 female and 7 male. On average the donors were approximately 42 years old, and their ages spanned about 29 to 65 years. Whole blood, obtained from a commercial supplier, was collected from each healthy donor at three time points spaced about 2 weeks apart. Genomic DNA was extracted from unsorted whole blood for immunosequencing. What the research found in general, with its limitations: About 1.1 differentially abundant clones were flagged by the binomial model between technical replicates, whereas about 15 and 18 were flagged over approximately two weeks and four weeks, respectively. The authors expected that biological variance in healthy repertoires might rise further over much longer intervals, such as months to years. Variance in clone template counts between approximately two-week samples significantly increased with total template count across all healthy donors. Across all healthy-donor time intervals, the beta-binomial model significantly lowered both the number of clones called differentially abundant and the false-positive rate.

In regard to this clone: Its antigen remains undetermined. Nothing much larger sits one base from this clone, and base qualities are not available.

From V the trimming removes 4 bases and from J it removes 0 bases, while the gene matches leave 7 bases of the junction unaccounted for. The CDR3 measures 16 amino acids from cysteine to phenylalanine. Just CDR3 DNA is preserved here, 48 bases in frame from base 1. From a lookup of the germline V gene, CDR1 and CDR2 are SGHRS and YFSETQ. The chain joins TRBV5-1 to TRBJ2-3; TRBD1 aligns with 8 central bases. The sample consisted of blood. This sequence originates from a person between 18 and 70 years old in good health. The DNA sequence reads TGCGCCAGCAGCATCGGGACAGGAACTAGCACAGATACGCAGTATTTT. Its product reads: CASSIGTGTSTDTQYF.